This TCR beta chain was recorded in a study of cytomegalovirus exposure and HLA in healthy donors. The CDR3 covers 16 residues. In germline, CDR1 is MNHNY, CDR2 SVGAGI (reference sequence). V lost 5 bases, J lost 5 bases, and 10 bases stayed unmatched. As to this clone: What it binds is unknown.

TCRdb's table, derived via immunoSEQ multiplex PCR, lists solely in-frame clones and lacks some. This table holds under 250,000 clones, roughly 84% found once. General study results and limits: Cytomegalovirus-associated TCR beta chains were listed, numbering more than 150. Through in vitro validation, three CMV-associated chains were shown to be specific for CMV antigens.

Sequencing was carried out using PBMCs. This receptor was taken from a young woman in good health and CMV-seropositive. V is TRBV6-6 and J is TRBJ1-5; TRBD1 matches at 9 bases. Here the CDR3 reads CASSLRGTGSDQPQHF. The CDR3 region has the DNA TGTGCCAGCAGTCTACGGGGGACAGGGTCAGATCAGCCCCAGCATTTT.